This T cell receptor beta chain was sequenced for a study of response to subunit inactivated influenza vaccine. Findings of the study overall: Every seasonal influenza vaccination brings in few new T cells, the authors suggested.

This clonotype appeared a few times. Its antigen is unknown. Deletions cut 5 bases from V and 0 bases from J, with 8 bases between. The CDR3 covers 14 residues. The germline gives CDR1 SQVTM, CDR2 ANQGSEA. One entry per CDR3 protein, called by TCRdb with MiXCR from the RT-PCR reads. Counted here are 800,000 or so distinct CDR3 sequences, about 20% occurring once; the ten biggest clones make up 10% to 13%. The source of this sequence is a man aged 45-65 years who received an inactivated influenza vaccine. The source was PBMCs from blood, collected roughly 5 days after vaccination. The chain combines TRBV29-1 with TRBJ2-6; D call uncertain. CDR3 nucleotides: TGCAGCGTTTACTCGTACTCTGGGGCCAACGTCCTGACTTTC. Translated: CSVYSYSGANVLTF.